These 12 T cell receptor beta chains share one sample of origin, sequenced in a study of beta chain features in type 1 diabetes (dated by TCRdb to the late 2010s). Library prep was done by the immunoSEQ multiplex PCR assay. The High Capacity cDNA Reverse Transcription Kit was used to reverse transcribe all of the isolated RNA, meaning that expressed TCRB transcripts were what got sequenced. Entries here come from immuneACCESS through TCRdb and include only in-frame sequences with V and J called. Some clones fail to appear in such tables; in the studies checked, an unresolved V gene covers under half of the shortfall, and the cause of the remainder is unknown. Across this sample there are 300,000 or so clones, with 14% seen only once. The top ten hold 0.015% to 0.02% of the sample. What the study reported, not specific to this receptor: Type 1 diabetes patients showed a moderate but significant shortening of TCRB CDR3 length in all four CD4+ subsets.

For these TCRs, the target antigens are not known. The sample consisted of naive CD4+ T cells from blood. The cell subset or site label corresponds to: true naive CD4+ T cells. The receptors come from a man aged 25 to 40 with type 1 diabetes.

This clone occurred a few times. The chain is built from TRBV28 and TRBJ2-7; possibly TRBD2 for D (6 bases). There are 15 residues in the CDR3. Per germline, CDR1 MDHEN and CDR2 SYDVKM. Trimming shortened V by 3 bases and J by 1 base, and 13 bases separated the two germline ends. The CDR3: CASSLGWSGSYEQYF. The DNA of the CDR3 is TGTGCCAGCAGTTTGGGATGGAGCGGGTCCTACGAGCAGTACTTC.

In its sample, this clone was seen a few times. The chain joins TRBV29-1 to TRBJ2-1; 15 nucleotides align to TRBD2. The germline CDR1 and CDR2 sequences are SQVTM and ANQGSEA. This CDR3 has 18 amino acids. Germline trimming cut 5 bases from V and 10 bases from J; bases unmatched to any gene: 18. DNA for the CDR3: TGCAGCGTTATCCCCCTCCCCGGACTAGCGGGAGGGGACCGGGAGCAGTTCTTC. Its translation is CSVIPLPGLAGGDREQFF.

In this sample, this clone turned up a few times. The chain has TRBV5-4 and TRBJ1-5; 9 bases align to TRBD1. From germline, CDR1 is SGHNT and CDR2 YYREEE (reference sequence). CDR3 length equals 17 residues. Losses at the gene ends were 2 bases for V and 3 bases for J; bases not matched to a gene: 9. CDR3: CASSLSTGGLNNQPQHF. The CDR3 bases are TGTGCCAGCAGCTTATCTACAGGGGGCTTGAACAATCAGCCCCAGCATTTT.

The chain combines TRBV20-1 with TRBJ2-5; D is perhaps TRBD2 (6 bases). The CDR3 sequence is 11 residues long. Trimming cost V 0 bases and J 10 bases, with 9 bases left between them. The germline gives CDR1 DFQATT, CDR2 SNEGSKA (reference sequence). The CDR3 here is CSARERGGQYF. In nucleotides, the CDR3 is TGCAGTGCTAGAGAGCGGGGAGGCCAGTACTTC.

This clone was picked up a small number of times. The genes are TRBV18 and TRBJ2-2, with D unclear. Germline CDR1 and CDR2: KGHSH and LQKENI. Trimming removed 6 bases at V and 0 bases at J, with 11 bases between. There are 15 residues in the CDR3. CDR3 nucleotide sequence: TGTGCCAGCTCCCACAGAGAATCGAACACCGGGGAGCTGTTTTTT. The encoded protein is CASSHRESNTGELFF.

This clone was observed a few times. The chain couples TRBV11-3 to TRBJ2-1; TRBD2 matches 7 bases. The ends lost 3 bases at V and 9 bases at J; junction bases unmatched: 8. This CDR3 has 14 amino acids. Germline V lookup: CDR1 SGHNT, CDR2 YENEEA. CDR3 region: CASSLRERAAEQFF. The CDR3 coding sequence is TGTGCCAGCAGCTTGCGGGAGAGAGCGGCTGAGCAGTTCTTC. The full variable domain, completed using reference TRBV11-3 and TRBJ2-1, is EAGVVQSPRYKIIEKKQPVAFWCNPISGHNTLYWYLQNLGQGPELLIRYENEEAVDDSQLPKDRFSAERLKGVDSTLKIQPAELGDSAVYLCASSLRERAAEQFFGPGTRLTVL.

This clone was seen more than once but under ten times. The J gene is TRBJ2-1, the V gene TRBV5-6; 7 nucleotides align to TRBD1. Germline CDR1 SGHDT, CDR2 YYEEEE. The CDR3 covers 15 residues. V lost 1 base, J lost 3 bases, and 4 bases stayed unmatched. CDR3 sequence (DNA): TGTGCCAGCAGCTTGCAGGACAGGTACTACAATGAGCAGTTCTTC. Amino acids: CASSLQDRYYNEQFF.

This clone has just a few counts. This specimen includes other DNA sequences encoding the same CDR3. V gene TRBV5-1 combines with J gene TRBJ2-7; a possible D gene is TRBD1 (5 bases). The V and J ends lost 2 bases and 4 bases respectively, with 7 bases between them. The germline V gene encodes CDR1 SGHRS and CDR2 YFSETQ. The CDR3 is made up of 12 amino acids. The CDR3 sequence: CASSFQGYEQYF. The CDR3 bases are TGCGCCAGCAGCTTTCAGGGATACGAGCAGTACTTC.

This clone was counted between two and nine times. The V gene is TRBV29-1, the J gene TRBJ2-3; 13 bases are a match to TRBD2. CDR1 and CDR2 from the germline V gene are SQVTM and ANQGSEA. This CDR3 region has 15 residues. The V segment lost 7 bases and the J segment 1 base; nucleotides outside the gene matches: 5. The CDR3, as DNA: TGCAGCGGAATGGGACTAGCGGGACGCACAGATACGCAGTATTTT. Its protein product is CSGMGLAGRTDTQYF.

The gene calls are TRBV25-1 and TRBJ1-4, with D unclear. V lost 3 bases, J lost 11 bases, and 7 bases lay in between. The CDR3 contains 11 residues. Germline-derived CDR1 and CDR2 are MGHDK and SYGVNS. This CDR3 reads CASSEAGKLFF. The DNA for the CDR3 is TGTGCCAGCAGTGAGGCGGGGAAACTGTTTTTT.

The CDR3 here is CASSVGSGQKETQYF. CDR3 nucleotide sequence: TGTGCCAGCAGCGTAGGGTCCGGACAGAAAGAGACCCAGTACTTC. The V and J genes are TRBV9 and TRBJ2-5; tentative D call: TRBD1 (6 bases). This CDR3 is 15 amino acids long. V was cut by 0 bases and J by 3 bases, with 12 bases left in between. CDR1 is SGDLS, CDR2 YYNGEE, per germline.

The table lists this clone with a few counts. Other DNA sequences in the same sample also yield this CDR3. This chain uses TRBV9 with TRBJ2-3, with D hard to call. The CDR3 loop spans 14 amino acids. V dropped 0 bases and J dropped 1 base, with 6 bases sitting between them. The V gene's germline CDR1 is SGDLS and CDR2 YYNGEE. CDR3 protein: CASSVASGTDTQYF. CDR3 in DNA: TGTGCCAGCAGCGTAGCGTCGGGCACAGATACGCAGTATTTT.